Sequencing of this TCR beta chain was carried out in a study of beta chain features in type 1 diabetes. The CDR3 covers 15 residues. Germline V CDR1 and CDR2: ENHRY, SYGVKD. V lost 5 bases to trimming and J lost 6 bases; unmatched junction nucleotides: 10. The entirety of the isolated RNA underwent reverse transcription, so expressed TCRB transcripts were sequenced. Clones were read by immunoSEQ multiplex PCR, and TCRdb kept only the in-frame ones, dropping some. The data contain some 410,000 clones, 11% to 15% of them seen just once; the ten biggest clones take up 0.035% to 0.04%. The sample comprised naive CD4+ T cells from blood. The chain has TRBV10-3 and TRBJ2-7; 10 nucleotides match TRBD1. The receptor was derived from a man aged 25-40 years in good health. CDR3 region: CAISPMTGGPGEQYF. CDR3 DNA: TGTGCCATCAGTCCTATGACAGGGGGCCCTGGCGAGCAGTACTTC.